This T cell receptor (beta chain) was captured by sequencing in a study of HIV-infected children after antiretroviral therapy interruption. Study-wide results and limits: Shared-triplet CDR3 clusters increased after treatment interruption in three patients, significant only when one outlier was excluded.

This CDR3 region has 17 residues. Trimming took 0 bases from V and 2 from J, leaving 14 bases between them. From germline, CDR1 is LNHNV and CDR2 YYDKDF (reference sequence). The TCR library was built from RNA with a 3' RACE protocol and unique molecular identifiers. MiXCR was run by TCRdb on the 3' RACE reads, yielding one entry per CDR3 protein. This sample has approximately 16,000 distinct CDR3 sequences, with 3.4% found just once. Treatment defined: PENTA 11 planned treatment interruption arm or continuous ART arm. This clonotype was found many times. As yet, its antigen is unknown. This TCR came from a pool of human donors with HIV. The sample here was CD45RO+ CD8+ T cells from PBMCs, pooled from several time points, taken from a donor given antiretroviral therapy, either interrupted or continuous. Noted subset: memory CD8+ CD45RO+ CD45RA- T cells. The rearrangement uses TRBV15 and TRBJ1-5; weak D call: TRBD1 (5 bases). The CDR3, as DNA: TGTGCCACCAGCAGAGATGTGACGGGGGACCGCAATCAGCCCCAGCATTTT. This encodes CATSRDVTGDRNQPQHF.